This T cell receptor beta chain was captured in a study of shared clonotypes between healthy human individuals. Some clones are missing from TCRdb's copy, which holds only in-frame ones; the method was immunoSEQ multiplex PCR. The sample lists about a million clones; approximately 68% were seen once. Material: memory CD4+ T cells sorted from blood. Subset: CD45RA-negative fraction. This sequence originates from a man aged 18 to 35 in good health.

The CDR3 loop is CASSPGGGATPQHF. CDR3 coding DNA: TGCGCCAGCAGCCCTGGTGGGGGGGCGACGCCCCAGCATTTT. This chain connects TRBV4-1 to TRBJ1-5; D is perhaps TRBD1 (6 bases). Trimming cost V 4 bases and J 9 bases, with 16 bases left between them. The CDR3 sequence is 14 residues long. The germline V gene encodes CDR1 MGHRA and CDR2 YSYEKL.